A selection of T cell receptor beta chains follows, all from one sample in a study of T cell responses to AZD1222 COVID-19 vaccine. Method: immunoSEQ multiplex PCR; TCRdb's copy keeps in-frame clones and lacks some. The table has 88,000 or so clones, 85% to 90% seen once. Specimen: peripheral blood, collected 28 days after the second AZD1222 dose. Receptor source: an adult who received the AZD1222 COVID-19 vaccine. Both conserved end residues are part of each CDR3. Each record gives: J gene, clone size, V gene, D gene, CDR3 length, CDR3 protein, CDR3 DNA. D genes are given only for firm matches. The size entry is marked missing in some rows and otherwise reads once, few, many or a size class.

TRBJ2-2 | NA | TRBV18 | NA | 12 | CASSPSTGELFF | TGTGCCAGCTCGCCCAGCACCGGGGAGCTGTTTTTT
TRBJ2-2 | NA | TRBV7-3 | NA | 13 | CASSRLATGELFF | TGTGCCAGCAGCCGGCTAGCAACCGGGGAGCTGTTTTTT
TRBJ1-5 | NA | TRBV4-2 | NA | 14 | CASSPRGSNQPQHF | TGTGCCAGCAGCCCTAGGGGGAGCAATCAGCCCCAGCATTTT
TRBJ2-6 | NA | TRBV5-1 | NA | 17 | CASSLAAGGSGANVLTF | TGCGCCAGCAGCTTGGCGGCAGGAGGTTCTGGGGCCAACGTCCTGACTTTC
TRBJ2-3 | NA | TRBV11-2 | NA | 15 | CASSLVLGAADTQYF | TGTGCCAGCAGCTTAGTGTTGGGGGCCGCAGATACGCAGTATTTT
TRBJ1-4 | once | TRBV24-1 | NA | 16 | CATSDCGGGIREKLFF | TGTGCCACCAGTGATTGTGGTGGGGGGATCCGTGAAAAACTGTTTTTT
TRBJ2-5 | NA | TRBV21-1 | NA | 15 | CASSKAAGRYETQYF | TGTGCCAGCAGCAAAGCGGCAGGGAGGTATGAGACCCAGTACTTC
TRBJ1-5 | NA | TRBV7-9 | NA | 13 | CASSLDSNQPQHF | TGTGCCAGCAGCTTAGATAGTAATCAGCCCCAGCATTTT
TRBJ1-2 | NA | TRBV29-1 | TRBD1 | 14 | CSVAETGGFNGYTF | TGCAGCGTTGCAGAGACAGGGGGCTTTAATGGCTACACCTTC
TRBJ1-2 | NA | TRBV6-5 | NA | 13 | CASRQGFAYGYTF | TGTGCCAGCAGACAGGGATTCGCCTATGGCTACACCTTC
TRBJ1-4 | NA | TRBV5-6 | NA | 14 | CASSFGADHEKLFF | TGTGCCAGCAGCTTTGGGGCCGACCATGAAAAACTGTTTTTT
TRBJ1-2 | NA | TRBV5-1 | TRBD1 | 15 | CASSRGDRVNYGYTF | TGCGCCAGCAGCCGGGGGGACAGAGTCAACTATGGCTACACCTTC
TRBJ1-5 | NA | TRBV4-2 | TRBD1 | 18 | CASSQAGQGAPGVEPQHF | TGTGCCAGCAGCCAAGCCGGGCAGGGGGCGCCGGGCGTTGAGCCCCAGCATTTT
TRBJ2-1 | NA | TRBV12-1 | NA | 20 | CASSSRAGGLPGSSYNEQFF | TGTGCCAGCAGCTCTAGAGCGGGGGGCCTTCCTGGAAGCTCCTACAATGAGCAGTTCTTC
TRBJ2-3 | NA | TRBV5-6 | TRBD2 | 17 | CASSLFPGTKSPDTQYF | TGTGCCAGCAGCTTGTTCCCCGGGACTAAGTCGCCAGATACGCAGTATTTT
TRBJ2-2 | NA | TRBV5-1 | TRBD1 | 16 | CASSLDRGQGTGELFF | TGCGCCAGCAGCTTGGATAGGGGGCAGGGCACCGGGGAGCTGTTTTTT
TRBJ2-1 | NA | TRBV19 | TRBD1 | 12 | CAIGTGLNEQFF | TGTGCCATAGGGACAGGGCTTAATGAGCAGTTCTTC
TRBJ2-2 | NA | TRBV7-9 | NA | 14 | CASSFMSNTGELFF | TGTGCCAGCAGCTTCATGAGTAACACCGGGGAGCTGTTTTTT
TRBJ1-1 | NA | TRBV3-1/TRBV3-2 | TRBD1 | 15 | CASSQPGQGHTEAFF | TGTGCCAGCAGCCAACCCGGACAGGGCCACACTGAAGCTTTCTTT
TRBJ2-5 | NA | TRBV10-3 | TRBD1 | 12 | CASGQGKETQYF | TGTGCCAGTGGACAGGGTAAAGAGACCCAGTACTTC
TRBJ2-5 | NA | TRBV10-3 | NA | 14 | CAISEGGLSETQYF | TGTGCCATCAGTGAGGGGGGTTTGTCAGAGACCCAGTACTTC
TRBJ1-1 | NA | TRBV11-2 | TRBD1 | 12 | CASRQGQSEAFF | TGTGCCAGCAGACAGGGACAGTCTGAAGCTTTCTTT
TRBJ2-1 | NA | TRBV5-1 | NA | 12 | CASSSVGNEQFF | TGCGCCAGCAGCTCAGTGGGCAATGAGCAGTTCTTC
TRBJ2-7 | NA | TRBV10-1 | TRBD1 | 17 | CASSDRDRVFCCYEQYF | TGCGCCAGCAGTGATAGGGACAGGGTATTCTGTTGCTACGAGCAGTACTTC
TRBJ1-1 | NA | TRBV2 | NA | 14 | CASSLTRGDTEAFF | TGTGCCAGCAGTCTCACCAGGGGAGACACTGAAGCTTTCTTT
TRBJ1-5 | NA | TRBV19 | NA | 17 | CASSGGQNSYSNQPQHF | TGTGCCAGTTCTGGCGGGCAGAATAGCTATAGCAATCAGCCCCAGCATTTT
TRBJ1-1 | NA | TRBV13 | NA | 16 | CASSPSRGARVTEAFF | TGTGCCAGCAGCCCATCAAGGGGGGCCCGGGTCACTGAAGCTTTCTTT
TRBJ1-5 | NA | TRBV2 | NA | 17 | CASSSNPGVASNQPQHF | TGTGCCAGCAGCTCCAACCCCGGGGTCGCTAGCAATCAGCCCCAGCATTTT
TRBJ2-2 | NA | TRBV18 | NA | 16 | CASSPPSRGDTGELFF | TGTGCCAGCTCACCACCGTCCAGGGGGGACACCGGGGAGCTGTTTTTT
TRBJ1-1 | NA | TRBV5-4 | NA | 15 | CASSPGQGSRTEAFF | TGTGCCAGCAGTCCGGGCCAGGGTTCGAGAACTGAAGCTTTCTTT
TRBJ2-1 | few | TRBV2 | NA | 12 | CASSPTGNEQFF | TGTGCCAGCAGCCCGACAGGCAATGAGCAGTTCTTC
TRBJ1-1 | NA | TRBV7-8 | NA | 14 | CASSPRWGNSEAFF | TGTGCCAGCAGCCCCCGGTGGGGTAATAGTGAAGCTTTCTTT
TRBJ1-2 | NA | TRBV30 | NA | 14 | CAWSLNTGNYGYTF | TGTGCCTGGAGCCTAAACACAGGGAACTATGGCTACACCTTC
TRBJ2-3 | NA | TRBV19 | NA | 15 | CASSISRGARDTQYF | TGTGCCAGTAGTATTAGCAGGGGCGCACGAGATACGCAGTATTTT
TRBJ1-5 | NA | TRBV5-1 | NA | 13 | CASSLGGEQPQHF | TGCGCCAGCAGCTTAGGGGGTGAGCAGCCCCAGCATTTT
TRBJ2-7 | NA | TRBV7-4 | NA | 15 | CASSSGLWKTYEQYF | TGTGCCAGCAGCTCTGGTCTCTGGAAGACCTACGAGCAGTACTTC
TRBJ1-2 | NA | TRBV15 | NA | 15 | CATSSQRGWNYGYTF | TGTGCCACCAGCAGCCAACGCGGGTGGAACTATGGCTACACCTTC
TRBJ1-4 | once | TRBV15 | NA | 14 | CATSRGGSGEKLFF | TGTGCCACCAGCAGAGGGGGGTCGGGGGAAAAACTGTTTTTT
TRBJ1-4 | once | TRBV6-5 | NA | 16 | CASSYRRSRENEKLFF | TGTGCCAGCAGTTACCGGAGGAGCAGGGAAAATGAAAAACTGTTTTTT
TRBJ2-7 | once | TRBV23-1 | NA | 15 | CARPQKIINSYEQYF | TGCGCCAGACCCCAGAAGATAATAAACTCCTACGAGCAGTACTTC
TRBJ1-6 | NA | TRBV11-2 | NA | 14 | CASSFLRGQSPLHF | TGTGCCAGCAGCTTTTTACGGGGGCAGTCACCCCTCCACTTT
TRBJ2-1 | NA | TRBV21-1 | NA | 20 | CASSKEGPCSGGAFWNEQFF | TGTGCCAGCAGCAAAGAGGGCCCGTGCAGCGGGGGGGCCTTCTGGAATGAGCAGTTCTTC
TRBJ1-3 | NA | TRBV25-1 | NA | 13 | CASSGTAGNTIYF | TGTGCCAGCAGTGGGACAGCAGGAAACACCATATATTTT
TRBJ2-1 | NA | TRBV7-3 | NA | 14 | CASSLTGPRDEQFF | TGTGCCAGCAGCTTGACAGGCCCCAGGGATGAGCAGTTCTTC
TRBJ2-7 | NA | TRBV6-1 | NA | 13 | CASSDTGYYEQYF | TGTGCCAGCAGTGACACAGGATACTACGAGCAGTACTTC
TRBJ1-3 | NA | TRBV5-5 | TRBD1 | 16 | CASSRRQGAEGNTIYF | TGTGCCAGCAGCCGAAGACAGGGGGCAGAGGGAAACACCATATATTTT
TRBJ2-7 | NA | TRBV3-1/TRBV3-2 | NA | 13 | CASSSIGSYEQYF | TGTGCCAGCAGCTCCATCGGTTCCTACGAGCAGTACTTC
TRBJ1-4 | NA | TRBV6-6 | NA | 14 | CASTPQGGGEKLFF | TGTGCCAGCACCCCACAAGGGGGAGGGGAAAAACTGTTTTTT
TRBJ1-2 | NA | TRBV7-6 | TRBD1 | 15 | CASSPGGQAKTGYTF | TGTGCCAGCAGCCCAGGGGGGCAGGCGAAAACTGGCTACACCTTC
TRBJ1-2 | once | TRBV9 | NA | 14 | CASSRPGKGYGYTF | TGTGCCAGCAGTCGTCCAGGGAAGGGCTATGGCTACACCTTC
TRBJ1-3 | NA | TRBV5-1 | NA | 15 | CASSQGGGSGNTIYF | TGCGCCAGCAGCCAAGGCGGGGGCTCTGGAAACACCATATATTTT
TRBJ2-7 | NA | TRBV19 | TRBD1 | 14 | CASSIRQGADEQYF | TGTGCCAGTAGTATCCGGCAGGGGGCCGACGAGCAGTACTTC
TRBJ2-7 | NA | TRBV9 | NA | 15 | CASSVASGLAYEQYF | TGTGCCAGCAGCGTAGCTTCAGGACTTGCCTACGAGCAGTACTTC
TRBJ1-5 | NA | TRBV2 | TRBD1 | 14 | CASSAPGGYQPQHF | TGTGCCAGCAGTGCGCCAGGGGGATATCAGCCCCAGCATTTT
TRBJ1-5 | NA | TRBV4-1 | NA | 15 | CASSQDGWSNQPQHF | TGCGCCAGCAGCCAAGATGGGTGGAGCAATCAGCCCCAGCATTTT
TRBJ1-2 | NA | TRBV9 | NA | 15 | CASSSAGGAIYGYTF | TGTGCCAGCAGCTCAGCCGGGGGCGCAATCTATGGCTACACCTTC
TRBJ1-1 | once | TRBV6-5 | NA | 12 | CASSYKGERAFF | TGTGCCAGCAGTTACAAGGGGGAACGAGCTTTCTTT
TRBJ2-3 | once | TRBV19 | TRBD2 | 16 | CASSIAGLAGIDTQYF | TGTGCCAGTAGTATAGCGGGACTAGCGGGGATCGATACGCAGTATTTT
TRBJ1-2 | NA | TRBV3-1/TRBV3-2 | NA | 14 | CASSQDWGVGGYTF | TGTGCCAGCAGCCAAGATTGGGGGGTTGGTGGCTACACCTTC